The 12 T cell receptor beta chains below all came from one sample that was sequenced in a study of prognosis after radiotherapy for stage I lung cancer. Starting from genomic DNA, TCR beta CDR3 was amplified through two-round multiplex PCR. Primers (each specific to one TRBV or TRBJ gene) were used in first-round PCR. TCRdb re-analysed the multiplex PCR reads in MiXCR, keeping a single row per CDR3 protein. The sample records about 18,000 distinct CDR3 sequences, 44% being singletons. Here the sequenced sample was PBMCs, taken before or after stereotactic body radiation therapy (not recorded which). The receptors stem from a donor aged 50 or older with non-small cell lung cancer.

This clonotype has only a few counts. The rearrangement uses TRBV9 and TRBJ2-1; tentatively, D is TRBD1 or TRBD2 (5 bases each). The CDR3 consists of 13 residues. Germline loops: CDR1 SGDLS, CDR2 YYNGEE. Trimming pared 7 bases from V and 5 bases from J, leaving 13 bases between. Here the CDR3 reads CASGTARDNEQFF. CDR3 DNA: TGTGCCAGCGGGACCGCTAGGGACAATGAGCAGTTCTTC. Full variable domain (rest looked up from reference TRBV9 and TRBJ2-1): DSGVTQTPKHLITATGQRVTLRCSPRSGDLSVYWYQQSLDQGLQFLIQYYNGEERAKGNILERFSAQQFPDLHSELNLSSLELGDSALYFCASGTARDNEQFFGPGTRLTVL.

The CDR3 DNA is TGCAGTGCTAGAGATACGGGGGGGGCCAATCAGCCCCAGCATTTT. This sequence encodes CSARDTGGANQPQHF. The chain uses TRBV20-1 and TRBJ1-5; D may be TRBD1 (6 bases). V gave up 0 bases and J gave up 3 bases, with 12 bases separating them. Germline-derived CDR1 and CDR2 are DFQATT and SNEGSKA (reference sequence). The CDR3 loop spans 15 amino acids.

This clonotype was recorded at least ten times. The V call is TRBV28, the J call TRBJ1-2, with D uncertain. The V and J ends lost 4 bases and 7 bases respectively, with 13 bases between them. CDR1 is MDHEN and CDR2 is SYDVKM in the germline V gene. The CDR3 runs to 13 residues. The CDR3 reads CASSSGIYGGYTF. The CDR3 DNA follows: TGTGCCAGCAGTTCAGGCATATATGGTGGCTACACCTTC.

The chain employs TRBV6-2 or TRBV6-3 and TRBJ2-5; possible D gene TRBD2, 6 bases. Looked up from germline, CDR1 is MNHEY and CDR2 is SVGEGT. Deletions cut 8 bases from V and 2 bases from J, with 15 bases between. The CDR3 runs 14 residues. In nucleotides, the CDR3 is TGTGCCAGCGAGGCGGGGTGGGGGCAAGAGACCCAGTACTTC. Translated: CASEAGWGQETQYF.

This clonotype was observed at least ten times. The genes are TRBV20-1 and TRBJ1-3; D not certain. CDR3 length equals 12 residues. V lost 6 bases and J 0 bases, leaving 6 bases between the germline ends. The germline CDR1 and CDR2 sequences are DFQATT and SNEGSKA (reference sequence). The CDR3 is CSARSSGNTIYF. CDR3 nucleotides: TGCAGTGCGAGGAGCTCTGGAAACACCATATATTTT.

This clonotype was observed many times. The V gene is TRBV6-1, the J gene TRBJ2-2; D might be TRBD1 or TRBD2, each matching 5 bases. The CDR3 contains 15 residues. The V gene's germline CDR1 is MNHNS and CDR2 SASEGT. V was trimmed by 8 bases and J by 6 bases, leaving 19 bases between them. The CDR3 DNA reads TGTGCCAGCTCCGCCGGGACCAAACGCGCCGGGGAGCTGTTTTTT. Protein sequence: CASSAGTKRAGELFF.

On this clonotype: At one end, the junction sequence differs from germline, possibly due to a read error. This sequence joins TRBV7-2 and TRBJ1-1; D remains unclear. CDR3 size: 13 residues. CDR1 SGHTA and CDR2 FQGNSA come from the germline V gene. The CDR3 here is CVSRATVNTEAFF. The CDR3 DNA reads TGTGTCAGCAGAGCTACAGTGAACACTGAAGCTTTCTTT.

About this clonotype: Since a far larger clone is one base different, this is likely a read error. V usage is TRBV24-1 and J usage is TRBJ2-2, with D hard to call. Germline V gene sequence: CDR1 KGHDR, CDR2 SFDVKD. The CDR3 runs 14 residues. This CDR3 reads CASSPHPNTVELFF. CDR3 sequence (DNA): TGTGCCAGCAGTCCCCACCCGAACACCGTGGAGCTGTTTTTT.

The chain joins TRBV24-1 to TRBJ2-1, with D uncertain. The CDR3 totals 14 residues. V was shortened by 7 bases and J by 5 bases, with 14 bases between the two germline ends. Per germline, CDR1 KGHDR and CDR2 SFDVKD. The CDR3 reads CATRAQVPNNEQFF. CDR3 bases: TGTGCCACCAGGGCTCAGGTTCCCAACAATGAGCAGTTCTTC.

This clonotype was recorded many times. J is TRBJ2-3 and V is TRBV9; 10 bases line up with TRBD2. The ends lost 0 bases at V and 4 bases at J; junction bases unmatched: 20. The germline V gene has CDR1 SGDLS and CDR2 YYNGEE. The CDR3 consists of 21 residues. CDR3 loop: CASSVDQSGGAFSIVSDTQYF. CDR3 nucleotide sequence: TGTGCCAGCAGCGTAGATCAGAGCGGGGGGGCCTTTAGTATAGTCTCAGATACGCAGTATTTT.

The V call is TRBV7-2, the J call TRBJ2-6; D gene unclear. V gave up 6 bases and J gave up 3 bases, with 12 bases separating them. Germline V gene lookup returns CDR1 SGHTA and CDR2 FQGNSA. CDR3 size: 15 residues. The CDR3 loop reads CASSPSWYGANVLTF. The CDR3 region has the DNA TGTGCCAGCAGTCCATCCTGGTATGGGGCCAACGTCCTGACTTTC.

Worth noting for this clonotype: A far more abundant clone sits one base away, making this likely a read error. The chain has TRBV7-2 and TRBJ2-2, with a possible D match to TRBD1 (5 bases). V was shortened by 7 bases and J by 9 bases, with 15 bases between the two germline ends. The CDR3 is 13 amino acids. Per germline, CDR1 SGHTA and CDR2 FQGNSA. The CDR3 DNA sequence: TGTGCCAGCAACTCAAGGGGCTCCTGGGAGCTGTTTTTT. Its translation is CASNSRGSWELFF.